The clone carrying this T cell receptor (beta chain) was found a few times. Antigen: not known. They isolated at least 6 million PBMCs from each sample. Each sample provided at least 6 micrograms of extracted total RNA. Germline CDR1 and CDR2: MGHRA and YSYEKL. CDR3 length: 15 amino acids. Between the trimmed V and J ends, which lost 0 bases and 3 bases, there was a span of 11 bases. The data belong to a study of blood T cells in healthy people across ages. The authors ran a second PCR of about 7 to 11 cycles using a sample-barcoded 5' primer and a J-beta primer mix. TCRdb processed the 5' RACE reads anew with MiXCR; each CDR3 protein has one entry. Here the sample spans over a million distinct CDR3 sequences, less than 50% being singletons. Study results and caveats: The study found TCR beta diversity correlated strongly with naive T cell percentage.

The sequence was collected from a woman aged 55 to 70 in good health. The chain carries TRBV4-1 and TRBJ2-5, with unresolved D. The specimen sequenced was blood. Here the CDR3 reads CASSQDKKGEETQYF. Here the CDR3 DNA reads TGCGCCAGCAGCCAAGATAAGAAGGGTGAAGAGACCCAGTACTTC.